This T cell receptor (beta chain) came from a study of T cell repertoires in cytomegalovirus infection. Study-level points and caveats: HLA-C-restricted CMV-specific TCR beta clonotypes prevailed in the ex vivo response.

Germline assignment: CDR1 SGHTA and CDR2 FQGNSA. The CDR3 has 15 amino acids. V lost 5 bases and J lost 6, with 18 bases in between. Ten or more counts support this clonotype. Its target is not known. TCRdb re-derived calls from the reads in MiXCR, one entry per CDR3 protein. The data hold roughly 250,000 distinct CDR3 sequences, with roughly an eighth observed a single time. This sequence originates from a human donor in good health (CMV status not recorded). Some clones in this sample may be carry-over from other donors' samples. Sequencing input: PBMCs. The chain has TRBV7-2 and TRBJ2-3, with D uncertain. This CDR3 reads CASSLQGSRVDTQYF. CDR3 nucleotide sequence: TGTGCCAGCAGCCTCCAAGGTTCAAGGGTGGATACGCAGTATTTT.